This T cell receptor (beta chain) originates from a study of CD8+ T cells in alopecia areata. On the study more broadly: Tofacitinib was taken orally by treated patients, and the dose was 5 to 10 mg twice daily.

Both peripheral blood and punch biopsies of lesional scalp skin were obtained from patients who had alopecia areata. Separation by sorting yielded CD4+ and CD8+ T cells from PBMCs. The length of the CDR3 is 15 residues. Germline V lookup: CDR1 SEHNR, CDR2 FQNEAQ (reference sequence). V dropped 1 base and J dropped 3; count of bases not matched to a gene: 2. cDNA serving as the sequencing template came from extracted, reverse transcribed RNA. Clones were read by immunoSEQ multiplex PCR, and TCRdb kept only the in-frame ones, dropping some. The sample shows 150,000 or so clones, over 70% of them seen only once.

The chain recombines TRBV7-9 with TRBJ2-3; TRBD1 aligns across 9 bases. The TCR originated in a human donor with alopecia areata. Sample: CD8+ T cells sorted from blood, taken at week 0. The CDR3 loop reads CASSLVGTGTDTQYF. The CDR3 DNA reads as TGTGCCAGCAGCTTAGTAGGGACAGGGACAGATACGCAGTATTTT.